This T cell receptor (beta chain) was sequenced for a study of blood T cell repertoires in COVID-19. The CDR3 is made up of 15 amino acids. The germline V and J ends were trimmed by 3 bases and 4 bases, with 16 bases remaining between them. Germline values: CDR1 MNHNS, CDR2 SASEGT. Per the original methods: The assay estimated nucleated cells by amplifying reference gene primers. Here immunoSEQ multiplex PCR was the method, and the copy in TCRdb shows in-frame clones only, minus some. Clone size and V and J calls were adopted from that table, with D and trimming inferred from the DNA. The table includes 200,000 to 300,000 clones, about 90% detected once.

V usage is TRBV6-1 and J usage is TRBJ2-7, with TRBD2 as a possible D gene (7 bases). The source is a man aged 55 to 69 who had recovered from COVID-19. Source material: peripheral blood. CDR3 DNA: TGTGCCAGCAGTGAGGCGGCAGGGGAGGGGTACGAGCAGTACGTC. This codes for CASSEAAGEGYEQYV.